The rows below give T cell receptor beta chains drawn from one sample of a study of cytomegalovirus exposure and HLA in healthy donors. Produced via immunoSEQ multiplex PCR; TCRdb's table is partial and in-frame only. Of 170,000 or so clones in the sample, around 80% were seen once. Material for sequencing was PBMCs. The receptors were gathered from a woman aged 45 to 65 in good health and CMV-seropositive. The CDR3 runs from the conserved cysteine through the conserved F or W. A D gene is named only where the DNA matches it firmly. Rows give clone size only sometimes, using once, few, many, or a class for an expanded clone.

cdr3_nt cdr3_aa d_call clone_size j_call v_call
TGCGCCAGCAGCTTGGGGACAGGGTACCCCCAAGAGACCCAGTACTTC CASSLGTGYPQETQYF TRBD1 . TRBJ2-5 TRBV5-1
TGTGCCAGCCGAAGCGGGAATGAGCAGTTCTTC CASRSGNEQFF . . TRBJ2-1 TRBV28
TGTGCCAGTAGCCTCCGGGACAGGGGCGAGCAGTACTTC CASSLRDRGEQYF TRBD1 few TRBJ2-7 TRBV19
TGCGCCAGCAGTTCCGGGACATCTAATGAAAAACTGTTTTTT CASSSGTSNEKLFF . . TRBJ1-4 TRBV5-1
TGTGCCAGCGACAGGGGGCCTTATACCGGGGAGCTGTTTTTT CASDRGPYTGELFF TRBD1 . TRBJ2-2 TRBV9
TGTGCCAGCAGTGTTGCGGGACAGGGGTCACACTATCAAGGCTACACCTTC CASSVAGQGSHYQGYTF TRBD1 once TRBJ1-2 TRBV27
TGTGCCAGCGCGGGGTCGGGGAGCTCCTACGAGCAGTACTTC CASAGSGSSYEQYF . . TRBJ2-7 TRBV7-9
TGTGCCAGCAGACCCGGGACAGGGGTGAATCAGCCCCAGCATTTT CASRPGTGVNQPQHF TRBD1 . TRBJ1-5 TRBV2
TGTGCCAGCAGCGTCACAGGGGTTTATGGTCTCACTGAAGCTTTCTTT CASSVTGVYGLTEAFF TRBD1 . TRBJ1-1 TRBV5-6
TGTGCCAGTAGTATAGGGGGAGGGTTCGGTGAGCAGTTCTTC CASSIGGGFGEQFF TRBD2 once TRBJ2-1 TRBV19
TGTGCCAGCAGCGCAGGCCACTACGAGCAGTACTTC CASSAGHYEQYF . . TRBJ2-7 TRBV7-2
TGTGCCAGCAGCCGGACAGGGAGCCATGGCTACACCTTC CASSRTGSHGYTF TRBD1 . TRBJ1-2 TRBV6-4
TGTGCCAGCGAGGCGCCGAATCAGCCCCAGCATTTT CASEAPNQPQHF . . TRBJ1-5 TRBV28
TGCGCCAGCAGCTTGGTTGCTGGGTCAGGGGCCAACGGCCTGACTTTC CASSLVAGSGANGLTF . . TRBJ2-6 TRBV5-1
TGTGCCAGCAGCTTGGACAGAGGCGGCTACACCTTC CASSLDRGGYTF . . TRBJ1-2 TRBV7-2
TGTGCCAGCTCGCTAACAGGCTACGAGTCCTACAATGAGCAGTTCTTC CASSLTGYESYNEQFF . . TRBJ2-1 TRBV18
TGTGCCAGCAGTCTTAGCGGGAGGGTCCCCGGGGAGCTGTTTTTT CASSLSGRVPGELFF TRBD2 . TRBJ2-2 TRBV13
TGCAGCGTTAAAGGACAGGGGGGCACCGGGGAGCTGTTTTTT CSVKGQGGTGELFF TRBD1 . TRBJ2-2 TRBV29-1
TGTGCCAGCAGCTTAGTTTATCCTAGCGGGAGCGGCGAGACCCAGTACTTC CASSLVYPSGSGETQYF TRBD2 . TRBJ2-5 TRBV7-9
TGTGCCAGCAGTTACGGGTACGAGCAGTACTTC CASSYGYEQYF . . TRBJ2-7 TRBV19
TGTGCCAGCACCGCGGTAGCGAACACTGAAGCTTTCTTT CASTAVANTEAFF . . TRBJ1-1 TRBV9
TGCGCCAGCAGCTGGAGGGGGGGAGATACGCAGTATTTT CASSWRGGDTQYF . . TRBJ2-3 TRBV5-1
TGCGCCAGCAGGTCCGGGGGGGGAACGAACTATGGCTACACCTTC CASRSGGGTNYGYTF . . TRBJ1-2 TRBV5-1
TGCGCCAGCAGCCAAGGGTACGGGGGGCTGGGCGGCTATGGCTACACCTTC CASSQGYGGLGGYGYTF . . TRBJ1-2 TRBV4-3
TGTGCCAGCAGCTTAGACGGGGGTTCTGGAGGGTACTCCTACGAGCAGTACTTC CASSLDGGSGGYSYEQYF . once TRBJ2-7 TRBV11-2
TGCGCCAGCAGCTTGGGTTCTAGCGGGGGAGCAGATACGCAGTATTTT CASSLGSSGGADTQYF TRBD2 . TRBJ2-3 TRBV5-1
TGTGCCAGCAGCCGGGACACCATAAACAGCAATGAGCAGTTCTTC CASSRDTINSNEQFF . . TRBJ2-1 TRBV27